This T cell receptor beta chain was captured by sequencing in a study of CD8+CD57+ T cells in acquired aplastic anemia. Profiling of TCR beta VDJ combinations and CDR3 sequences used genomic DNA as template. TCRdb recomputed calls from the reads with MiXCR, one row per CDR3 protein. In the table there are roughly 17,000 distinct CDR3 sequences, around two fifths of which are singletons. On this clonotype itself: Its antigen is still unknown.

Sequencing was done on patients that had shown CD8+CD57+ cell expansion by flow cytometry. None of the patients had been given any therapy when their blood was sampled. Trimming removed 4 bases from V and 3 bases from J; junction bases left unmatched: 1. The CDR3 has 13 residues. Germline CDR1 is GTSNPN and CDR2 is SVGIG (reference sequence). Findings and limits, study-wide: The diversity of CD8+CD57+ cells in patients was lower than that of total CD4+ and CD8+ pools. The number of CD8+ CDR3 sequences shared by patients and controls was approximately 30.

The sequencing sample was made of CD8+CD57+ T cells sorted from PBMCs. This sample's subset: bead-enriched CD8+CD57+ effector memory T cells from SAA patients. This TCR was recovered from a human donor with aplastic anemia. The V gene is TRBV30, the J gene TRBJ2-3, with 10 positions matching TRBD2. In DNA form, the CDR3 reads TGTGCCTGGACTAGCGGGAGAACAGATACGCAGTATTTT. Translation gives CAWTSGRTDTQYF.